The table lists the clone carrying this T cell receptor beta chain with a count of one. Its antigen is as yet unknown. cDNA serving as the sequencing template came from extracted, reverse transcribed RNA. The table came from immunoSEQ multiplex PCR; TCRdb's copy has only in-frame clones and leaves some out. The table has 110,000 to 150,000 clones, roughly 58% seen once. V was cut by 11 bases and J by 2 bases, with 12 bases left in between. The CDR3 runs 12 residues. Germline loops: CDR1 MNHEY, CDR2 SVGAGI. The data belong to a study of CD8+ T cells in alopecia areata. Points from the study as a whole: Patients displayed less clarity in TCR sharing than mice, a finding possibly related to HLA.

Separation by sorting yielded CD4+ and CD8+ T cells from PBMCs. This clonotype originated in a human donor in good health. Sequencing input: CD8+ T cells sorted from blood. This chain connects TRBV6-5 to TRBJ1-2; D perhaps matches TRBD1 (6 bases). The CDR3 nucleotides read TGTGCCTCCGGAGGGGGAAACTATGGCTACACCTTC. Its translation: CASGGGNYGYTF.